This note documents a single T cell receptor beta chain sequence. What it recognizes is unknown. At least 3 on the Clinical Activity Score was recorded for ophthalmopathy patients, who also had NOSPECS grade at least 4 and duration under 3 months. Patients were excluded because of uncontrolled infection, other autoimmune disease, pregnancy or lactation. The ends lost 4 bases at V and 3 bases at J; junction bases unmatched: 6. The CDR3 has 16 amino acids. Germline V gives CDR1 SEHNR, CDR2 FQNEAQ (reference sequence). This entry belongs to a study of T cells in Graves' hyperthyroidism and ophthalmopathy. Notes on the study in general: Blood also contained most expanded thyroid clonotypes above 0.001.

What was amplified from RNA transcripts were TCR beta CDR3 regions. A set of HTBI primers served as the primers for a first-round RT-PCR of the TCR CDR3. TCRdb independently ran MiXCR on the multiplex PCR reads; one entry per CDR3 protein. The sample carries over 350,000 distinct CDR3 sequences, roughly 18% recorded once. This receptor was taken from a man younger than 30 with Graves' ophthalmopathy. The sequenced sample consisted of blood. The J gene is TRBJ2-6, the V gene TRBV7-9, with 7 bases lining up with TRBD2. CDR3 region: CASSSWGRDGANVLTF. The CDR3 region has the DNA TGTGCCAGCAGCTCCTGGGGGAGGGATGGGGCCAACGTCCTGACTTTC. Variable domain in full (rest from reference TRBV7-9 and TRBJ2-6): DTGVSQNPRHKITKRGQNVTFRCDPISEHNRLYWYRQTLGQGPEFLTYFQNEAQLEKSRLLSDRFSAERPKGSFSTLEIQRTEQGDSAMYLCASSSWGRDGANVLTFGAGSRLTVL.